This T cell receptor (beta chain) appears in the sequencing data of a study of metastatic and nonmetastatic thyroid tumors. Germline loops: CDR1 LNHDA, CDR2 SQIVND (reference sequence). Trimming shortened V by 4 bases and J by 8 bases, and 14 bases separated the two germline ends. The length of the CDR3 is 14 residues. All patients reached thyroid surgery having received no treatment beforehand. This clone is termed medium-sized. MiXCR re-clonotyped the PCR reads for TCRdb. The sample shows 9,000 to 13,000 clones, roughly 12% of them seen only once. The origin of this receptor is a female donor with papillary thyroid cancer or a benign thyroid nodule (not recorded which). Some clones in this sample may be carry-over from other donors' samples. Sample: blood. The rearrangement links TRBV19 to TRBJ1-4; D might be TRBD1 (6 bases). The CDR3 nucleotides read TGTGCCAGTAGTACAGGGGCTGTTAGGGAAAAACTGTTTTTT. Protein product: CASSTGAVREKLFF.